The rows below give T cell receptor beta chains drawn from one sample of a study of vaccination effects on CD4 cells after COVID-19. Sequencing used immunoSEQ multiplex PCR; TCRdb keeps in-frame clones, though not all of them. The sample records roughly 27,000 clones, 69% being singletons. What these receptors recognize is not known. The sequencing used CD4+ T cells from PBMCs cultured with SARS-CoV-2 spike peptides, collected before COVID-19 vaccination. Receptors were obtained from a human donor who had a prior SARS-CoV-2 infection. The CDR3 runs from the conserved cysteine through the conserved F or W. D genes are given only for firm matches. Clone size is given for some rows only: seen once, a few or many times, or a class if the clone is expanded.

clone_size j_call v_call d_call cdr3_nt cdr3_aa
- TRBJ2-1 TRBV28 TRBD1 TGTGCCAGCAGTACCCGTAGGGACAGGGGGCCTGAGCAGTTCTTC CASSTRRDRGPEQFF
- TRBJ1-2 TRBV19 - TGTGCCAGTAGACCCGGGGGTTCTGGCTACACCTTC CASRPGGSGYTF
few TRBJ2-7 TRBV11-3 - TGTGCCAGCAGCTTAGTAGGGGAGCAGTACTTC CASSLVGEQYF
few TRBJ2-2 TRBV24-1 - TGTGCCACCAGTGATGAGAACACCGGGGAGCTGTTTTTT CATSDENTGELFF
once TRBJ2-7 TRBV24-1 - TGTGCCACCAGTGAATCGTGGAATTACGAGCAGTACTTC CATSESWNYEQYF
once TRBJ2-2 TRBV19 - TGTAATGGACAGCACTCAACCCGGACCGGGGAGCTGTTTTTT CNGQHSTRTGELFF
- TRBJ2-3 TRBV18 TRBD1 TGTGCCAGCTCGGCCGGGACAGGGGGGGATACGCAGTATTTT CASSAGTGGDTQYF
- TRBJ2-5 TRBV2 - TGTGCCAGCATGGGCCGGGGAGAGACCCAGTACTTC CASMGRGETQYF
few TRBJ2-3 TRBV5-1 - TGCGCCAGCAGCTTTAGCAGAGGTAGCACAGATACGCAGTATTTT CASSFSRGSTDTQYF
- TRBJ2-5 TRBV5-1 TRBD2 TGCGCCAGCAGCTTTATCGGCGGGAGCCAAGAGACCCAGTACTTC CASSFIGGSQETQYF
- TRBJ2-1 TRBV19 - TGTGCCAGTAGTATAGATCGTGGGGGAGCAGCGGTCTTC CASSIDRGGAAVF
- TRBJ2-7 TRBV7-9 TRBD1 TGTGCCAGCAGCTTAGGGACAGGCGGGGAGCAGTACTTC CASSLGTGGEQYF
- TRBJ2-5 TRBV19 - TGTGCCAGTAGTATAACAGGGTTTCGGGAAGAAGAGACCCAGTACTTC CASSITGFREEETQYF
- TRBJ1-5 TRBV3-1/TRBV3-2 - TGTGCCAGCAGCCAAGTTGGAGCGAGCCACCAGCATTTT CASSQVGASHQHF
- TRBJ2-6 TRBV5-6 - TGTGCCAGCAGCTTGGGGAGATCTGGGGCCAACGTCCTGACTTTC CASSLGRSGANVLTF
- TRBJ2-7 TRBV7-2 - TGTGCCAGCAGCCCGGCCGGACAACCTACCTACGAGCAGTACTTC CASSPAGQPTYEQYF
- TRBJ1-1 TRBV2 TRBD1 TGTGCCAGCAGTAAAACTGGACAGGGGGTTTATGGCACTGAAGCTTTCTTT CASSKTGQGVYGTEAFF
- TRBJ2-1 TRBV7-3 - TGTGCCAGCAGCTACCTCGAAGGGGTCAATGAGCAGTTCTTC CASSYLEGVNEQFF
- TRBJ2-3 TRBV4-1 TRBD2 TGCGCCAGCAGCCGAAACAGCGGGGAAGGGACAGATACGCAGTATTTT CASSRNSGEGTDTQYF
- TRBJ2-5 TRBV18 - TGTGCCAGCTCACCGGGGAGGAGGGGCGAAGAGACCCAGTACTTC CASSPGRRGEETQYF
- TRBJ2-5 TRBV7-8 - TGTGCCAGCACCAAAACTGAATCCCAAGAGACCCAGTACTTC CASTKTESQETQYF
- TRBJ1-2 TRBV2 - TGTGCCAGCAGTGAAGGTCGTGGGGCTAACTATGGCTACACCTTC CASSEGRGANYGYTF
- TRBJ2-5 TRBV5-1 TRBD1 TGCGCCAGCAGCAACAACGGACAGGGGAGCCAAGAGACCCAGTACTTC CASSNNGQGSQETQYF
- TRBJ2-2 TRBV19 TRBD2 TGTGCCAGTTCGCCCCTAGCGGGGGACTACACCGGGGAGCTGTTTTTT CASSPLAGDYTGELFF
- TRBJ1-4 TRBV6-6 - TGTGCCAGCAGGGCCCGACAGGAGCGGGAAAAACTGTTTTTT CASRARQEREKLFF
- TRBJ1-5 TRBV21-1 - TGTGCCAGCAGCCCAACTCAAAGTGATCGACAGGGCAATCAGCCCCAGCATTTT CASSPTQSDRQGNQPQHF
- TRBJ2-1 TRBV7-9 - TGTGCCAGCAGCTTAGGCGTAGTCCCACGAAATGAGCAGTTCTTC CASSLGVVPRNEQFF
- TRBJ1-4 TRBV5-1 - TGCGCCAGCAGCCCCTCCTTGAGGGAAAAACTGTTTTTT CASSPSLREKLFF
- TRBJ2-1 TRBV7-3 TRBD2 TGTGCCAGCAGCCCTAGCGGGAGGGCCTTCAATGAGCAGTTCTTC CASSPSGRAFNEQFF
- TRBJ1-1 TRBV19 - TGTGCCAGTAAGTTTCACAGGATGAACACTGAAGCTTTCTTT CASKFHRMNTEAFF
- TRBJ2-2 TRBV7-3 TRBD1 TGTGCCAGCAGCAGGGGGCCCGGGGAGCTGTTTTTT CASSRGPGELFF
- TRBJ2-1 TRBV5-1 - TGCGCCAGCAGCCCTGGAGGTACTGCCTCCTCCTACAATGAGCAGTTCTTC CASSPGGTASSYNEQFF
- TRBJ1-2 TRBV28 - TGTGCCAGCAGTTTAGGGCAGGCCTATGGCTACACCTTC CASSLGQAYGYTF